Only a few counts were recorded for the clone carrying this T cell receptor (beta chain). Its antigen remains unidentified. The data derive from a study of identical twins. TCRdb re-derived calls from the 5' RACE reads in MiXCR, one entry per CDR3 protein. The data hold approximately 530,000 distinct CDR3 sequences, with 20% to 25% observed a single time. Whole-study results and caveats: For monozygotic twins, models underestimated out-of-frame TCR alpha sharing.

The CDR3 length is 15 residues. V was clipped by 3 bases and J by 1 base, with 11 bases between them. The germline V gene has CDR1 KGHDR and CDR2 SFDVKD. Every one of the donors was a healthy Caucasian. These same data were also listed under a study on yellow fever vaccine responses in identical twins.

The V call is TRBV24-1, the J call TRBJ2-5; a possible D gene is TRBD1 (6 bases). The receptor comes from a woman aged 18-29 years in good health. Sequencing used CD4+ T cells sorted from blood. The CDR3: CATSDQQGRQETQYF. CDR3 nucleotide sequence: TGTGCCACCAGTGATCAACAGGGCCGCCAAGAGACCCAGTACTTC.